Each of the 10 T cell receptor beta chains below was sequenced from the same sample in a study of T cell responses to AZD1222 COVID-19 vaccine. The data were produced by immunoSEQ multiplex PCR, yet TCRdb's version contains in-frame clones alone and is incomplete. The sample contains about 120,000 clones, over 75% of which appear only once. Source: peripheral blood, taken 28 days after the second dose of the MenACWY control vaccine. These receptors were taken from an adult who received the MenACWY meningococcal vaccine as a control.

This clone was observed a few times. The rearrangement links TRBV6-2 or TRBV6-3 to TRBJ1-2, with TRBD1 identical over 7 bases. The length of the CDR3 is 16 residues. Germline CDR1 is MNHEY and CDR2 is SVGEGT. V lost 6 bases, J lost 5 bases, and 15 bases stayed unmatched. CDR3 nucleotide sequence: TGTGCCAGCAGCTCCGGACAGGAAGGGGTGAGGTATGGCTACACCTTC. It specifies CASSSGQEGVRYGYTF.

V and J are TRBV5-1 and TRBJ1-5; D call uncertain. The V gene's germline CDR1 is SGHRS and CDR2 YFSETQ. V lost 5 bases to trimming and J lost 0 bases, with 12 bases between them. The CDR3 covers 15 residues. The chain's CDR3 is CASSLTGYSNQPQHF. In DNA, the CDR3 is TGCGCCAGCAGTTTGACGGGTTATAGCAATCAGCCCCAGCATTTT.

The chain employs TRBV5-1 and TRBJ2-3; 9 bases align to TRBD2. Germline assignment: CDR1 SGHRS and CDR2 YFSETQ. This CDR3 is built from 14 residues. The ends lost 6 bases at V and 5 bases at J; junction bases unmatched: 7. CDR3 DNA sequence: TGCGCCAGCATGGGCGGGGGGGCATTAGATACGCAGTATTTT. Translated, it gives CASMGGGALDTQYF.

The rearrangement joins TRBV6-5 to TRBJ2-5; perhaps TRBD2 as D (6 bases). The CDR3 runs to 13 residues. The V gene lost 6 bases and the J gene lost 5 bases, with 13 bases spanning the gap. Germline V gene lookup returns CDR1 MNHEY and CDR2 SVGAGI. The CDR3 is CASSRLVWETQYF. The CDR3 DNA follows: TGTGCCAGCAGCCGACTAGTCTGGGAGACCCAGTACTTC.

The rearrangement links TRBV7-6 to TRBJ2-2; D is uncertain. CDR1 is SGHVS and CDR2 is FNYEAQ in the germline V gene. Trimming stripped 2 bases from V and 3 bases from J, with 7 bases between. The CDR3 covers 14 residues. DNA for the CDR3: TGTGCCAGCAGCTTATTAACAGACACCGGGGAGCTGTTTTTT. The encoded protein is CASSLLTDTGELFF. The whole variable domain, remainder taken from reference TRBV7-6 and TRBJ2-2, is GAGVSQSPRYKVTKRGQDVALRCDPISGHVSLYWYRQALGQGPEFLTYFNYEAQQDKSGLPNDRFSAERPEGSISTLTIQRTEQRDSAMYRCASSLLTDTGELFFGEGSRLTVL.

In regard to this clone: This sample includes further DNA sequences coding for the same CDR3. The chain employs TRBV28 and TRBJ1-4; D not resolved. V gave up 1 base and J gave up 3 bases, with 9 bases separating them. This CDR3 contains 15 residues. Germline loops: CDR1 MDHEN, CDR2 SYDVKM. The CDR3 sequence is CASSLSAGSNEKLFF. Written as DNA, the CDR3 is TGTGCCAGCAGTTTATCTGCGGGTTCTAATGAAAAACTGTTTTTT.

The V and J genes are TRBV9 and TRBJ2-7, with 14 bases that match TRBD2. V lost 2 bases and J lost 5; bases outside the gene matches: 12. CDR1 and CDR2 (germline): SGDLS, YYNGEE. The CDR3 spans 18 residues. CDR3 nucleotide sequence: TGTGCCAGCAGCGTCGGAGGGACTAGCGGGAGAAAAAGCAACGAGCAGTACTTC. This encodes CASSVGGTSGRKSNEQYF.

A single count supports this clone. The rearrangement joins TRBV29-1 to TRBJ1-1; D is unclear. V gave up 1 base and J gave up 1 base, with 7 bases separating them. CDR3 length: 13 residues. Germline lookup yields CDR1 SQVTM and CDR2 ANQGSEA. Here the CDR3 reads CSVEVVGNTEAFF. The CDR3 bases are TGCAGCGTTGAAGTCGTGGGGAACACTGAAGCTTTCTTT.

As to this clone: No DNA is shown, since the ends of the CDR3 on it are uncertain; the CDR3 is the one TCRdb lists. This rearrangement joins TRBV4-3 to TRBJ2-5; TRBD2 reflects the table's D call only, with no check against the DNA. Inclusive of both ends, the CDR3 amounts to 15 amino acids. CDR1 and CDR2 from the germline V gene are LGHNA and YSLEER. The CDR3 sequence is CASSQDLFAGGTLYF.

This clone has a handful of counts. In the same sample, other DNA sequences code for this CDR3. The J gene is TRBJ1-1, the V gene TRBV19, with D uncertain. This CDR3 is 13 amino acids long. In germline, CDR1 is LNHDA, CDR2 SQIVND (reference sequence). The V end was cut by 6 bases, the J end by 0 bases, with 8 bases between. The CDR3 coding sequence is TGTGCCAGTAGGACGGGCCTGAACACTGAAGCTTTCTTT. It encodes CASRTGLNTEAFF. Full variable domain (outside the CDR3, taken from reference TRBV19 and TRBJ1-1): DGGITQSPKYLFRKEGQNVTLSCEQNLNHDAMYWYRQDPGQGLRLIYYSQIVNDFQKGDIAEGYSVSREKKESFPLTVTSAQKNPTAFYLCASRTGLNTEAFFGQGTRLTVV.